One sample yielded the 11 T cell receptor beta chains listed below, sequenced in a study of T cell responses to AZD1222 COVID-19 vaccine. Profiling relied on immunoSEQ multiplex PCR, and the TCRdb table lists in-frame clones only, not all of them. The sample yields some 150,000 clones, approximately 90% seen once. Specimen: peripheral blood, collected on day 0 of AZD1222 vaccination. These receptors originate from an adult in good health.

A single count supports this clone. The chain recombines TRBV28 with TRBJ2-7; no firm D call. Germline assignment: CDR1 MDHEN and CDR2 SYDVKM. The CDR3 is made up of 12 amino acids. V gave up 3 bases and J gave up 3 bases, with 6 bases separating them. CDR3 DNA: TGTGCCAGCAGTTTGGTATTCTACGAGCAGTACTTC. Translated: CASSLVFYEQYF.

V gene TRBV18 combines with J gene TRBJ2-1; TRBD1 agrees at 9 bases. With V trimmed by 4 bases and J by 6 bases, 13 bases remained unmatched. Germline V gene data show CDR1 as KGHSH and CDR2 as LQKENI. The CDR3 spans 17 residues. CDR3 DNA sequence: TGTGCCAGCTCACTAGGGACAGGGAGTAGATTAATCAATGAGCAGTTCTTC. It codes for CASSLGTGSRLINEQFF. The full variable domain, in which reference TRBV18 and TRBJ2-1 provide the parts outside the CDR3, is NAGVMQNPRHLVRRRGQEARLRCSPMKGHSHVYWYRQLPEEGLKFMVYLQKENIIDESGMPKERFSAEFPKEGPSILRIQQVVRGDSAAYFCASSLGTGSRLINEQFFGPGTRLTVL.

The chain carries TRBV27 and TRBJ2-7; 7 bases fit TRBD2. CDR1 is MNHEY and CDR2 is SMNVEV in the germline V gene (reference sequence). The CDR3 consists of 15 residues. V was clipped by 3 bases and J by 0 bases; unmatched bases: 5. In nucleotides, the CDR3 is TGTGCCAGCAGTTTGGGCCCTAGCGGCTCCTACGAGCAGTACTTC. This sequence encodes CASSLGPSGSYEQYF.

The V call is TRBV19, the J call TRBJ1-2; no definite D call. Germline lookup yields CDR1 LNHDA and CDR2 SQIVND (reference sequence). This CDR3 is built from 13 residues. Trimming left V 3 bases short and J 5 bases short, with 10 bases between. CDR3 protein: CASSMRSEYGYTF. CDR3 sequence (DNA): TGTGCCAGTAGTATGCGGTCCGAATATGGCTACACCTTC. The whole variable domain, remainder taken from reference TRBV19 and TRBJ1-2, is DGGITQSPKYLFRKEGQNVTLSCEQNLNHDAMYWYRQDPGQGLRLIYYSQIVNDFQKGDIAEGYSVSREKKESFPLTVTSAQKNPTAFYLCASSMRSEYGYTFGSGTRLTVV.

V gene TRBV10-1 combines with J gene TRBJ2-1; a possible D gene is TRBD2 (5 bases). Per germline, CDR1 WNHNN and CDR2 SYGVQD (reference sequence). V was pared by 5 bases and J by 7 bases, with 9 bases between. The length of the CDR3 is 12 residues. The CDR3, as DNA: TGCGCCAGCAGTCGGACGGGAAATGAGCAGTTCTTC. It translates to CASSRTGNEQFF.

The chain carries TRBV19 and TRBJ1-5; a possible D gene is TRBD1 (5 bases). V was cut by 3 bases and J by 2 bases, with 11 bases left in between. The germline gives CDR1 LNHDA, CDR2 SQIVND (reference sequence). This CDR3 has 15 amino acids. CDR3 bases: TGTGCCAGTAGTATTGGTAGGGGAGGCAATCAGCCCCAGCATTTT. The encoded protein is CASSIGRGGNQPQHF.

The V gene is TRBV11-2, the J gene TRBJ1-1; D is unresolved. CDR3 size: 15 residues. V was pared by 3 bases and J by 1 base, with 12 bases between. Germline loops: CDR1 SGHAT, CDR2 FQNNGV. CDR3 in amino acids: CASSFLRTANTEAFF. The CDR3 bases are TGTGCCAGCAGCTTTCTCCGGACGGCGAACACTGAAGCTTTCTTT.

This chain connects TRBV4-1 to TRBJ1-2, with TRBD1 as a possible D gene (6 bases). Germline CDR1 is MGHRA and CDR2 is YSYEKL. Trimming cost V 0 bases and J 8 bases, with 13 bases left between them. The CDR3 length is 14 residues. The CDR3 region is CASSQDLNRVGYTF. Written as DNA, the CDR3 is TGCGCCAGCAGCCAAGATTTGAACAGGGTAGGCTACACCTTC.

The V and J genes are TRBV18 and TRBJ1-1, with D possibly matching TRBD1 (6 bases). CDR1 is KGHSH, CDR2 LQKENI, per germline. Trimming cost V 4 bases and J 2 bases, with 26 bases left between them. This CDR3 region has 19 residues. For the CDR3, the DNA is TGTGCCAGCTCACTCAAGAAGGGGGTACTCTTCCAGGGAAACACTGAAGCTTTCTTT. Translated: CASSLKKGVLFQGNTEAFF.

This chain uses TRBV12-3 or TRBV12-4 with TRBJ2-5; a weak D match, TRBD1 (6 bases). The ends were cut back, 7 bases at V and 2 bases at J, with 8 bases in the middle. The CDR3 runs 12 residues. The CDR3 DNA follows: TGTGCCAGCACCACAGGGCAAGAGACCCAGTACTTC. Translated, it gives CASTTGQETQYF.

V is TRBV27 and J is TRBJ1-5; 9 bases are a match to TRBD1. With 6 bases clipped from V and 11 bases from J, the junction kept 20 bases outside the gene matches. Germline assignment: CDR1 MNHEY and CDR2 SMNVEV (reference sequence). CDR3 length: 17 residues. CDR3 in amino acids: CASRPSAGTGTRLAQHF. CDR3 in DNA: TGTGCCAGCAGGCCCTCCGCCGGGACAGGGACCCGTCTGGCCCAGCATTTT.